The 32 T cell receptor beta chains presented below share a single source sample, sequenced in a study of cytomegalovirus exposure and HLA in healthy donors. PCR used 60 Vbeta primers and 13 Jbeta primers. Repertoires were generated with immunoSEQ multiplex PCR, while TCRdb's copy carries only in-frame clones and drops some. The data hold over 120,000 clones, with more than 70% observed a single time. The sample taken for sequencing was PBMCs. These receptors all stem from a man between 45 and 60 years old in good health and CMV-seronegative.

The chain employs TRBV10-2 and TRBJ1-3; D is ambiguous. Germline CDR1 reads WSHSY; CDR2 reads SAAADI. With 6 bases removed from V and 0 bases from J, the gap between germline ends came to 12 bases. This CDR3 spans 15 amino acids. The CDR3 sequence: CASSLEFFSGNTIYF. The CDR3 bases are TGCGCCAGCAGCCTCGAGTTTTTCTCTGGAAACACCATATATTTT.

The gene calls are TRBV7-6 and TRBJ1-1; D not resolved. The germline V gene encodes CDR1 SGHVS and CDR2 FNYEAQ. This CDR3 comprises 15 residues. CDR3: CRPNCLCEGNTEAFF. CDR3 coding DNA: TGTAGACCTAACTGCTTATGTGAGGGGAACACTGAAGCTTTCTTT.

The chain couples TRBV5-4 to TRBJ1-1; D is ambiguous. V was pared by 3 bases and J by 1 base, with 10 bases between. From germline, CDR1 is SGHNT and CDR2 YYREEE (reference sequence). This CDR3 is built from 14 residues. Written as DNA, the CDR3 is TGTGCCAGCAGCTCGCCACCAGAGAACACTGAAGCTTTCTTT. It specifies CASSSPPENTEAFF.

V is TRBV18 and J is TRBJ1-2; TRBD1 is a possible D gene (6 bases). V was clipped by 0 bases and J by 8 bases, with 16 bases between them. The CDR3 runs 15 residues. Germline values: CDR1 KGHSH, CDR2 LQKENI. The CDR3 DNA is TGTGCCAGCTCACCACCCCAGGGGATGTCCTACGGCTACACCTTC. This encodes CASSPPQGMSYGYTF. Full variable domain (missing parts from reference TRBV18 and TRBJ1-2): NAGVMQNPRHLVRRRGQEARLRCSPMKGHSHVYWYRQLPEEGLKFMVYLQKENIIDESGMPKERFSAEFPKEGPSILRIQQVVRGDSAAYFCASSPPQGMSYGYTFGSGTRLTVV.

The V and J genes are TRBV27 and TRBJ1-5, with a tentative D call TRBD1 (5 bases). V dropped 5 bases and J dropped 0 bases, with 17 bases sitting between them. Per germline, CDR1 MNHEY and CDR2 SMNVEV (reference sequence). The CDR3 loop spans 17 amino acids. Here the CDR3 DNA reads TGTGCCAGCAGTCCATACGGGGGGGAACATAGCAATCAGCCCCAGCATTTT. Translating it yields CASSPYGGEHSNQPQHF.

This chain joins TRBV9 and TRBJ2-1, with 8 bases fitting TRBD2. The junction had 6 bases not matched to a gene; V was cut back by 4 bases and J by 0 bases. Germline V lookup: CDR1 SGDLS, CDR2 YYNGEE. The CDR3 runs 16 residues. CDR3 residues: CASSRSGTSSYNEQFF. The CDR3 nucleotides read TGTGCCAGCAGCAGATCAGGGACTAGCTCCTACAATGAGCAGTTCTTC.

J is TRBJ1-4 and V is TRBV21-1; the table's TRBD1 call for D was not verified on the DNA. TRBV21-1 is a documented pseudogene. The CDR3 spans 16 residues. In DNA form, the CDR3 reads TGTGCCAGCAGCCCTCCTCCGGGACAGGTAACCGAAAAACTGTTTTTT. Its translation: CASSPPPGQVTEKLFF.

This clone has just a few counts. This chain links TRBV5-1 with TRBJ2-7; possibly TRBD1 for D (5 bases). The V end was cut by 3 bases, the J end by 2 bases, with 12 bases between. The CDR3 loop spans 14 amino acids. Germline assignment: CDR1 SGHRS and CDR2 YFSETQ. The CDR3 region has the DNA TGCGCCAGCAGCTCGATGGGGCCCACCTACGAGCAGTACTTC. Its translation is CASSSMGPTYEQYF. Together with reference TRBV5-1 and TRBJ2-7, the CDR3 gives the full variable domain: KAGVTQTPRYLIKTRGQQVTLSCSPISGHRSVSWYQQTPGQGLQFLFEYFSETQRNKGNFPGRFSGRQFSNSRSEMNVSTLELGDSALYLCASSSMGPTYEQYFGPGTRLTVT.

This chain connects TRBV5-1 to TRBJ2-1; D might be TRBD1 (6 bases). V lost 3 bases, J lost 5 bases, and 12 bases lay in between. Germline V lookup: CDR1 SGHRS, CDR2 YFSETQ. There are 14 residues in the CDR3. This CDR3 reads CASSSRGVHNEQFF. The CDR3 DNA reads TGCGCCAGCAGCTCCAGGGGAGTCCACAATGAGCAGTTCTTC.

The rearrangement uses TRBV9 and TRBJ2-3, with D perhaps TRBD1 (5 bases). Looked up from germline, CDR1 is SGDLS and CDR2 is YYNGEE. V lost 0 bases, J lost 0 bases, and 11 bases lay in between. This CDR3 contains 16 residues. The CDR3: CASSVGPGQSTDTQYF. For the CDR3, the DNA is TGTGCCAGCAGCGTAGGTCCTGGACAAAGCACAGATACGCAGTATTTT. The full variable domain, in which reference TRBV9 and TRBJ2-3 provide the parts outside the CDR3, is DSGVTQTPKHLITATGQRVTLRCSPRSGDLSVYWYQQSLDQGLQFLIQYYNGEERAKGNILERFSAQQFPDLHSELNLSSLELGDSALYFCASSVGPGQSTDTQYFGPGTRLTVL.

J is TRBJ2-2 and V is TRBV5-4, with TRBD1 identical over 7 bases. Germline lookup yields CDR1 SGHNT and CDR2 YYREEE (reference sequence). Trimming at V came to 4 bases and at J to 7 bases, leaving 7 bases not matched to a gene. The CDR3 has 14 residues. CDR3 nucleotide sequence: TGTGCCAGCAGCGCCGGGACAGACATCGGGGAGCTGTTTTTT. Its protein product is CASSAGTDIGELFF.

This chain joins TRBV14 and TRBJ1-3, with a tentative D call TRBD1 (5 bases). The V end was cut by 1 base, the J end by 0 bases, with 10 bases between. Germline V gene sequence: CDR1 SGHDN, CDR2 FVKESK. The CDR3 is 16 amino acids. CDR3 loop: CASSQGSDSSGNTIYF. For the CDR3, the DNA is TGTGCCAGCAGCCAAGGTTCAGACAGCTCTGGAAACACCATATATTTT.

This chain links TRBV15 with TRBJ2-3, with 8 bases matching TRBD2. Per the germline V gene, CDR1 is LNHNV and CDR2 is YYDKDF (reference sequence). The V and J ends lost 1 base and 2 bases, in that order; junction bases with no gene match: 2. The CDR3 is 15 amino acids. The CDR3 protein is CATSRGSGNTDTQYF. The CDR3 nucleotides are TGTGCCACCAGCAGAGGTAGCGGGAACACAGATACGCAGTATTTT.

V gene TRBV5-1 combines with J gene TRBJ2-5; weak D call: TRBD2 (5 bases). V lost 5 bases to trimming and J lost 2 bases, with 7 bases between them. CDR1 and CDR2 from the germline V gene are SGHRS and YFSETQ. This CDR3 is 12 amino acids long. The DNA of the CDR3 is TGCGCCAGCAGTGAGCGGCAAGAGACCCAGTACTTC. It specifies CASSERQETQYF.

The genes are TRBV14 and TRBJ2-1; D uncertain. Germline-derived CDR1 and CDR2 are SGHDN and FVKESK. The CDR3 extends over 19 amino acids. The V and J ends lost 2 bases and 0 bases respectively, with 20 bases between them. The CDR3 nucleotides are TGTGCCAGCAGCCAACTCCGCAGTTCCGCTAGGAGCTCCTACAATGAGCAGTTCTTC. Amino acid sequence: CASSQLRSSARSSYNEQFF.

The chain couples TRBV30 to TRBJ1-1, with D uncertain. The V end was cut by 2 bases, the J end by 0 bases, with 7 bases between. CDR1 and CDR2 from the germline V gene are GTSNPN and SVGIG (reference sequence). CDR3 length equals 13 residues. The DNA of the CDR3 is TGTGCCTGGAGTCATACATTGAACACTGAAGCTTTCTTT. Translation: CAWSHTLNTEAFF.

V and J are TRBV6-1 and TRBJ1-1; TRBD1 is a possible D gene (5 bases). Trimming removed 5 bases at V and 5 bases at J, with 9 bases between. The CDR3 extends over 12 amino acids. Germline values: CDR1 MNHNS, CDR2 SASEGT. The CDR3 DNA follows: TGTGCCAGCAGTTCAGGGTGGACTGAAGCTTTCTTT. This translates into CASSSGWTEAFF.

This CDR3 is CSVAGGGNQPQHF. CDR3 sequence (DNA): TGCAGCGTTGCAGGGGGTGGCAATCAGCCCCAGCATTTT. The rearrangement uses TRBV29-1 and TRBJ1-5, with 7 bases matching TRBD1. With V trimmed by 4 bases and J by 2 bases, 2 bases remained unmatched. CDR1 and CDR2 from the germline V gene are SQVTM and ANQGSEA. The CDR3 sequence is 13 residues long.

The chain's CDR3 is CASSFVQGAEAFF. The DNA for the CDR3 is TGTGCCAGCAGTTTCGTACAGGGGGCTGAAGCTTTCTTT. The V call is TRBV27, the J call TRBJ1-1; TRBD1 agrees at 8 bases. This CDR3 region has 13 residues. V shed 3 bases and J 6 bases; nucleotides not matched to a gene: 3. The germline V gene has CDR1 MNHEY and CDR2 SMNVEV (reference sequence).

This clone appeared once. The chain employs TRBV14 and TRBJ2-3; 12 nucleotides agree with TRBD1. Germline assignment: CDR1 SGHDN and CDR2 FVKESK. The ends lost 4 bases at V and 7 bases at J; junction bases unmatched: 6. This CDR3 region has 15 residues. As DNA, the CDR3 is TGTGCCAGCAGCCTCGGGACAGGGGGCACTTATACGCAGTATTTT. Its translation: CASSLGTGGTYTQYF. The full variable domain, completed using reference TRBV14 and TRBJ2-3, is EAGVTQFPSHSVIEKGQTVTLRCDPISGHDNLYWYRRVMGKEIKFLLHFVKESKQDESGMPNNRFLAERTGGTYSTLKVQPAELEDSGVYFCASSLGTGGTYTQYFGPGTRLTVL.

Many counts were recorded for this clone. V is TRBV19 and J is TRBJ2-2; D may be TRBD1 (6 bases). This CDR3 spans 15 amino acids. V lost 3 bases and J lost 0, with 8 bases in between. Germline V gene data show CDR1 as LNHDA and CDR2 as SQIVND (reference sequence). For the CDR3, the DNA is TGTGCCAGTAGTATGACAGGATCGAACACCGGGGAGCTGTTTTTT. Translation: CASSMTGSNTGELFF.

This chain connects TRBV9 to TRBJ1-1; D not resolved. The V and J ends lost 2 bases and 0 bases respectively, with 8 bases between them. From germline, CDR1 is SGDLS and CDR2 YYNGEE. This CDR3 has 14 residues. CDR3 sequence reads: CASSVSAMNTEAFF. The CDR3 coding sequence is TGTGCCAGCAGCGTCAGCGCCATGAACACTGAAGCTTTCTTT.

V is TRBV10-1 and J is TRBJ1-1, with 9 bases aligning to TRBD1. V shed 6 bases, J shed 6 bases, and the junction held 8 bases outside the gene matches. Germline CDR1 is WNHNN and CDR2 is SYGVQD (reference sequence). CDR3 length: 14 amino acids. CDR3 in DNA: TGCGCCAGCAGCCCTGGACAGGGGTTCTCTGAAGCTTTCTTT. Its translation is CASSPGQGFSEAFF.

V is TRBV15 and J is TRBJ2-1; 9 bases align to TRBD1. This CDR3 is 15 amino acids long. Germline V gene data show CDR1 as LNHNV and CDR2 as YYDKDF (reference sequence). V was clipped by 3 bases and J by 4 bases; unmatched bases: 4. The CDR3 DNA reads as TGTGCCACCAGCAGTGCGGACAGGGGATACAATGAGCAGTTCTTC. Translated, it gives CATSSADRGYNEQFF.

This rearrangement joins TRBV5-1 to TRBJ2-7; 10 nucleotides line up with TRBD1. This CDR3 comprises 15 residues. V lost 5 bases to trimming and J lost 5 bases; unmatched junction nucleotides: 10. Germline CDR1 SGHRS, CDR2 YFSETQ. This chain's CDR3 is CASSYRTGGNHEQYF. The CDR3 DNA reads TGCGCCAGCAGTTACCGGACAGGGGGGAACCACGAGCAGTACTTC.

In its sample, this clone was seen a few times. The chain has TRBV6-5 and TRBJ1-4, with D perhaps TRBD1 (5 bases). V was shortened by 5 bases and J by 6 bases, with 13 bases between the two germline ends. CDR1 is MNHEY, CDR2 SVGAGI, per germline. The CDR3 contains 14 residues. CDR3 protein: CASSPQGGHEKLFF. The CDR3 DNA reads as TGTGCCAGCAGTCCTCAGGGAGGACATGAAAAACTGTTTTTT.

J is TRBJ1-5 and V is TRBV6-1, with 9 positions matching TRBD1. Per germline, CDR1 MNHNS and CDR2 SASEGT. The CDR3 length is 14 residues. V shed 6 bases and J 6 bases; nucleotides not matched to a gene: 6. CDR3 DNA sequence: TGTGCCAGCAGCGGACAGGGGAGTGGTCAGCCCCAGCATTTT. It encodes CASSGQGSGQPQHF.

This chain joins TRBV18 and TRBJ1-2, with 8 bases lining up with TRBD1. From germline, CDR1 is KGHSH and CDR2 LQKENI. Germline trimming cut 0 bases from V and 7 bases from J; bases unmatched to any gene: 7. The CDR3 runs 15 residues. The CDR3 loop is CASSPPGTGKGGYTF. DNA for the CDR3: TGTGCCAGCTCACCACCTGGGACAGGAAAGGGTGGCTACACCTTC.

The chain is built from TRBV2 and TRBJ1-5, with 10 bases that match TRBD1. The V segment lost 3 bases and the J segment 6 bases; nucleotides outside the gene matches: 5. CDR1 and CDR2 (germline): SNHLY, FYNNEI. This CDR3 has 15 amino acids. CDR3 DNA: TGTGCCAGCAGTGAGGACAGGGGGTTTCGTCAGCCCCAGCATTTT. It codes for CASSEDRGFRQPQHF.

The rearrangement links TRBV19 to TRBJ2-2; D not certain. V was clipped by 6 bases and J by 1 base, with 12 bases between them. This CDR3 spans 15 amino acids. The germline gives CDR1 LNHDA, CDR2 SQIVND (reference sequence). In DNA, the CDR3 is TGTGCCAGTAGAAAACCTTCACTGAACACCGGGGAGCTGTTTTTT. Residues: CASRKPSLNTGELFF.

This rearrangement joins TRBV4-1 to TRBJ1-1; TRBD1 matches 9 bases. The CDR3 loop spans 16 amino acids. Germline lookup yields CDR1 MGHRA and CDR2 YSYEKL. Trimming removed 5 bases from V and 0 bases from J; junction bases left unmatched: 7. CDR3 nucleotide sequence: TGCGCCAGCAGCAACCGGGACAGGGACATGAACACTGAAGCTTTCTTT. Translation gives CASSNRDRDMNTEAFF.

This clone was detected a few times. The rearrangement joins TRBV5-6 to TRBJ2-5; tentative D call: TRBD2 (6 bases). Near its end, the DNA agrees better with TRBJ2-7, so the J call may be wrong. This CDR3 comprises 14 residues. The germline CDR1 and CDR2 sequences are SGHDT and YYEEEE. CDR3 protein: CASSSGVRSYEQYF. In DNA form, the CDR3 reads TGTGCCAGCAGCTCGGGGGTCCGCTCCTACGAGCAGTACTTC.